This TCR beta chain was obtained from a study of blood T cell repertoires in COVID-19. Across the study: Sites across the United States, Italy and Spain contributed samples from acute and convalescent COVID-19. From T cells, B-cell-depleted T cells, or PBMCs came the material, which was cDNA or gDNA.

Per the original methods: Reference gene primer amplification yielded estimated nucleated cell counts. Generated by immunoSEQ multiplex PCR, the TCRdb table keeps only in-frame clones and is missing some. D and trimming were read from the DNA, whereas the V and J calls and clone size are those reported in that table. Here the sample spans more than 75,000 clones, roughly 88% being singletons. Material: peripheral blood. This TCR was sampled from a man between 60 and 75 years old with acute or convalescent COVID-19.

DNA for the CDR3: TGTGCCAGCAGTTACTCGATAGCGGGAGCAGGCAATGAGCAGTTCTTC. Protein: CASSYSIAGAGNEQFF. The chain has TRBV6-5 and TRBJ2-1; 9 bases are a match to TRBD2. V shed 0 bases and J 6 bases; nucleotides not matched to a gene: 6. Germline CDR1 and CDR2: MNHEY and SVGAGI. This CDR3 spans 16 amino acids.